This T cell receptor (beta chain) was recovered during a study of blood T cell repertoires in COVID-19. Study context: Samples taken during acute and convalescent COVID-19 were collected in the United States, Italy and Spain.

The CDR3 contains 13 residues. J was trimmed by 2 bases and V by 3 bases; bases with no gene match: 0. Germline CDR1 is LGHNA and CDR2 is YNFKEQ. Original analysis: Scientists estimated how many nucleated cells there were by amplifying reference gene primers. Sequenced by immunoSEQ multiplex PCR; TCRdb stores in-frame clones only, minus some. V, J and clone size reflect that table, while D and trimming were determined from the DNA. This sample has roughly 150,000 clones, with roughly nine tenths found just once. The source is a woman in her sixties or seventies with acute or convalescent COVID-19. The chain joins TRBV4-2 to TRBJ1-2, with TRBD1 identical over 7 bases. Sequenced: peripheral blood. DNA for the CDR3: TGTGCCAGCAGCCAGACAGGGAACTATGGCTACACCTTC. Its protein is CASSQTGNYGYTF.